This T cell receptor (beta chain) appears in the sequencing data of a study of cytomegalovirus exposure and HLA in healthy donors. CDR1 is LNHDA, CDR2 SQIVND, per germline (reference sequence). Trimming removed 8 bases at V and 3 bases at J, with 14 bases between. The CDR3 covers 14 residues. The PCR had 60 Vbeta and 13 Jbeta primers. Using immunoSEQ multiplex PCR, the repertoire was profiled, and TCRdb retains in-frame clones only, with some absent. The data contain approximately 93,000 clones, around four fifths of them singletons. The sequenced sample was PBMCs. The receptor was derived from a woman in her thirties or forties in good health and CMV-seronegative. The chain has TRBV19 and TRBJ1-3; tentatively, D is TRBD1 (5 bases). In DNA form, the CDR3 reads TGTGCCAGTCGCGACAGATCCTTTGGAAACACCATATATTTT. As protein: CASRDRSFGNTIYF.